This TCR beta chain was sequenced for a study of identical twins. In every case, the donor was a healthy Caucasian. TCRdb recomputed calls from the 5' RACE reads with MiXCR, one row per CDR3 protein. The table shows some 760,000 distinct CDR3 sequences, with 15% to 20% occurring only once. The data were also submitted as part of a second study, on T cells expressing NK-cell markers. From that second work: Sorted CD3+CD56-NKG2C+, CD3+CD56+NKG2C- and CD3+CD56+NKG2C+ T cells were the source of the TCR beta repertoires. Serological testing identified seven of the eight sequenced donors as HCMV-seropositive and one as seronegative.

Specimen: PBMCs. The clonotype was recovered from a woman younger than 30 in good health.

The CDR3 DNA reads TGTGCCTGCCAGGACTGGACCACCTACGAGCAGTACTTC. This sequence encodes CACQDWTTYEQYF. The J gene is TRBJ2-7, the V gene TRBV6-1; possible D gene TRBD2, 5 bases. Trimming stripped 11 bases from V and 2 bases from J, with 16 bases between. The CDR3 loop spans 13 amino acids. Germline-derived CDR1 and CDR2 are MNHNS and SASEGT.